Described below is a single T cell receptor beta chain sequence and its context. The V segment lost 4 bases and the J segment 5 bases; nucleotides outside the gene matches: 4. Germline CDR1 is SGHRS and CDR2 is YFSETQ. The CDR3 loop spans 14 amino acids. What the recovered Cohort 3 donors had was two negative PCRs, clearance, or symptom resolution. The data are from a study of blood T cell repertoires in COVID-19. Study-level background: PBMCs, B-cell-depleted T cells, or T cells were the source of the cDNA or gDNA that made up the material.

This table comes from immunoSEQ multiplex PCR, and its TCRdb copy is limited to in-frame clones, with some not included. The repertoire has roughly 250,000 clones, about nine tenths of them found once; the top ten carry around 1.8%. The J gene is TRBJ2-1, the V gene TRBV5-1; 9 bases align to TRBD1. Source material: PBMCs or T cells enriched from blood (not recorded which). This clonotype was sampled from a woman under 30 who had recovered from COVID-19. The CDR3 region has the DNA TGCGCCAGCAGCAAGGACAGGGGTAACAATGAGCAGTTCTTC. The encoded protein is CASSKDRGNNEQFF.